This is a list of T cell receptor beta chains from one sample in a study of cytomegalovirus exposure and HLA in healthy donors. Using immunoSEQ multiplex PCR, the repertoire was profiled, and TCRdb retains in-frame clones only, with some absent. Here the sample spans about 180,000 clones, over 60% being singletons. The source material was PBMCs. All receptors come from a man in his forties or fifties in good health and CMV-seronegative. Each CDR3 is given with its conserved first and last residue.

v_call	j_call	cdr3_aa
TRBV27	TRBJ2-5	CASMNWRGLLSGTGKVLGETQYF
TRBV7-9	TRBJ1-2	CASSLVTGGGESGYTF
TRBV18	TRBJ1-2	CASSPGTNYGYTF
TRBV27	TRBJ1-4	CASSQTVGRVEKLFF
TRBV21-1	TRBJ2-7	CANPGTGVPYEQYF
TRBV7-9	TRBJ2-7	CASSLPGQYEQYF
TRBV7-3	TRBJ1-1	CASRATGGHTEAFF
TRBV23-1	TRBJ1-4	CASSQTRRAKLFF
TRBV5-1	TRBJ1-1	CASSTNRGGNTEAFF
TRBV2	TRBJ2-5	CASSEGGGIQETQYF
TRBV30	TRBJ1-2	CAWSGDTNYGYTF
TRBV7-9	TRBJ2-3	CASSLGPEHTDTQYF
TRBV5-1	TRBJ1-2	CASSATQANYGYTF
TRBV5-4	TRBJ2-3	CASSTGRDRGDTQYF
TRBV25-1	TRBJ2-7	CASRGQGPYEQYF
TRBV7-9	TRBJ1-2	CASSPSGYAGYTF
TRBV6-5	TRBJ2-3	CASSYAGTVRDTQYF
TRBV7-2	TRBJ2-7	CASRPLGGRVSYEQYF
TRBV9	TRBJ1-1	CASSVDPGRWTEAFF
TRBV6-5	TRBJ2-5	CASSLMAGETQYF
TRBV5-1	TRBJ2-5	CASRQGGFETQYF
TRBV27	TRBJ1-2	CASSLKPGTGYGGYTF
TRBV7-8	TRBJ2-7	CASSLGSPTGYSYEQYF
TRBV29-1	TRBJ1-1	CSGLQGAGGNTEAFF
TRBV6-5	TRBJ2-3	CASSPSGGATRTQYF
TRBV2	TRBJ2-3	CASSEDHLIWYF
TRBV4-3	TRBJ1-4	CASSQGVGGGEEKLFF
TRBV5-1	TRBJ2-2	CASSRAGLNTGELFF
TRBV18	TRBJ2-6	CASSTATGAGANVLTF
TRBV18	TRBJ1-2	CASSPLNSQTGSGYTF
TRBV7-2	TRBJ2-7	CASSLALGNEQYF
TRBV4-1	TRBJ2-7	CASSQGNTDYEQYF
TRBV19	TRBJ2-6	CASTDGRSGANVLTF
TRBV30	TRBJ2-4	CAWSGQGYRGNIQYF
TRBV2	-	CASRWTGASYEQYF
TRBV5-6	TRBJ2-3	CASSTAAAQYF
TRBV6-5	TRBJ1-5	CASRTGGRNQPQHF
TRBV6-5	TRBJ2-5	CASCHGETQYF
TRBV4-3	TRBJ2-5	CASSLGAQETQYF
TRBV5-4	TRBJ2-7	CASSPTAGGLEQYF
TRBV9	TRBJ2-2	CASSVGAQVNTGELFF
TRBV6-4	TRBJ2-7	CASSVGAQYEQYF
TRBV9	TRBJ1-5	CASSVAAGQPQHF
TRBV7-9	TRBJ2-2	CASRSTGINTGELFF
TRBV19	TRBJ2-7	CASSMTGGAYEQYF
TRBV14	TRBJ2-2	CASSQDHRADTGELFF
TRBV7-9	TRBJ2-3	CASSFLAGGLMTDTQYF
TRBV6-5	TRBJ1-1	CASSRQGTEAFF
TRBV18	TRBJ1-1	CASSPQGAGTEAFF
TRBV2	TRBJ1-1	CASSGRGQGGVSEAFF
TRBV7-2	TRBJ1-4	CASSPREGNEKLFF
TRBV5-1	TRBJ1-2	CASSSNRQGLSYTF
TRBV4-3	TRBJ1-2	CASSQDVTGTGGFNGYTF
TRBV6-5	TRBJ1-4	CASSFDSASNEKLFF
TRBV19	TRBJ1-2	CASSSSRTQSDYGYTF